The sequence of this TCR beta chain was determined in a study of OX40 agonist ivuxolimab in advanced cancers. The CDR3 contains 16 residues. V shed 4 bases and J 1 base; nucleotides not matched to a gene: 5. The germline V gene encodes CDR1 SGHTS and CDR2 YDEGEE. TCRdb's copy holds only in-frame clones and misses some; the assay was immunoSEQ multiplex PCR. The sample consists of some 21,000 clones, roughly nine tenths of them appearing once. This clone was counted once. The sequences come from CD4+ or CD8+ T cells sorted from blood, collected in a trial of the OX40 agonist ivuxolimab. The clonotype originates from an adult with an advanced solid tumor such as melanoma, head and neck, liver or kidney cancer. The chain employs TRBV5-8 and TRBJ2-1; TRBD2 matches 10 bases. The DNA for the CDR3 is TGTGCCAGCAGCCTACGACTAGCGGGTTCCTACAATGAGCAGTTCTTC. This translates into CASSLRLAGSYNEQFF.